The present T cell receptor (beta chain) was sequenced within a study of Ad26.COV2.S vaccination and SARS-CoV-2 variants. Treatment reported: around 19 received Ad26.COV2.S at low or high dose, single or two shots; 5 received placebo; per-sample allocation not given. Sampling took place 63 days after the first vaccine or placebo injection. The CDR3 contains 14 residues. With 5 bases clipped from V and 10 bases from J, the junction kept 8 bases outside the gene matches. Germline values: CDR1 MNHEY, CDR2 SVGEGT. The data were produced by immunoSEQ multiplex PCR, yet TCRdb's version contains in-frame clones alone and is incomplete. The table has about 440,000 clones, roughly 91% seen once.

V and J are TRBV6-2 or TRBV6-3 and TRBJ2-7, with 13 bases aligning to TRBD2. The TCR was taken from a person between 18 and 65 years old who received the Ad26.COV2.S COVID-19 vaccine or a placebo. The sequences come from peripheral blood, collected in a trial of Ad26.COV2.S vaccine versus placebo. The CDR3 spells CASSPERTSGRQYF. The CDR3 nucleotides are TGTGCCAGCAGTCCCGAACGGACTAGCGGGAGACAGTACTTC.